This T cell receptor (beta chain) derives from a study of T-cell memory formation after mild COVID-19. Study-wide context: Clusters of TCRs were largely donor specific. Notes on the study in general: CD4+ bias marked clones expanding day 15 to 37, unlike balanced contracting clones. Nothing showed for sure that second-wave clones peaking on day 37 were SARS-CoV-2 specific.

TCR alpha and TCR beta cDNA libraries carrying sample barcodes and UMIs were produced by 5'RACE using constant-segment primers. One entry per CDR3 protein, called by TCRdb with MiXCR from the 5' RACE reads. Among some 150,000 distinct CDR3 sequences, about 6% were seen once, and the ten largest hold around 2%. Germline V CDR1 and CDR2: DFQATT, SNEGSKA (reference sequence). Trimming took 2 bases from V and 0 from J, leaving 11 bases between them. This CDR3 spans 15 amino acids. In its sample, this clonotype was seen a few times. Its antigen is currently unknown. This chain links TRBV20-1 with TRBJ1-3; the D gene is possibly TRBD1 (5 bases). This clonotype was obtained from an adult woman who had mild COVID-19 (a few samples of this study predate the infection). Cell type and time point are not known. The source material was PBMCs or a T cell subset sorted from them (not recorded which). Here the CDR3 reads CSARRGSSSGNTIYF. CDR3 coding DNA: TGCAGTGCTAGAAGGGGTTCGAGCTCTGGAAACACCATATATTTT.